Included here is one T cell receptor (beta chain) sequence, with context. The antigen is undetermined. Trimming at V came to 1 base and at J to 5 bases, leaving 15 bases not matched to a gene. CDR3 length: 18 amino acids. Germline V gene sequence: CDR1 SGHNT, CDR2 YYREEE (reference sequence). 60 Vbeta and 13 Jbeta primers were used in PCR. The method was immunoSEQ multiplex PCR; TCRdb's version includes in-frame clones alone and lacks a portion of them. The sample has more than 110,000 clones, about three quarters seen once. The data were taken from a study of cytomegalovirus exposure and HLA in healthy donors. At the time of sampling, donors were nominally healthy, though unrecorded immune exposures were likely. The study's findings and limits: V- and J-gene trimming of TCR beta was linked (in a later analysis) to a missense DCLRE1C variant. It was shown in a later analysis that HLA-associated TCR beta chains were more clonally expanded than other, equally common chains. The number of N-insertions in an Asian-associated ancestry cluster was reportedly below the 666-donor mean in a later analysis.

This sequence was found in a male donor in good health and CMV-seropositive. This chain links TRBV5-4 with TRBJ2-3; 8 nucleotides agree with TRBD2. What was sequenced was PBMCs. The CDR3 loop reads CASSLLVGAGGRGDTQYF. The DNA of the CDR3 is TGTGCCAGCAGCTTGCTGGTTGGGGCGGGGGGACGCGGAGATACGCAGTATTTT.